Listed here is a single TCR beta chain. These data belong to a study of cytomegalovirus exposure and HLA in healthy donors. The method was immunoSEQ multiplex PCR; TCRdb's version includes in-frame clones alone and lacks a portion of them. The data contain about 140,000 clones, approximately 86% of them singletons. The V gene's germline CDR1 is MDHEN and CDR2 SYDVKM. Deletions cut 6 bases from V and 9 bases from J, with 15 bases between. There are 14 residues in the CDR3. The J gene is TRBJ1-6, the V gene TRBV28; D remains ambiguous. This receptor was obtained from a woman aged 18-29 years in good health and CMV-seropositive. Sequenced material: PBMCs. This CDR3 reads CASRQGVRGSPLHF. Written as DNA, the CDR3 is TGTGCCAGCAGACAAGGAGTCAGAGGTTCACCCCTCCACTTT.